Listed below are T cell receptor beta chains from one sample, sequenced in a study of shared clonotypes between healthy human individuals. Using immunoSEQ multiplex PCR, the repertoire was profiled, and TCRdb retains in-frame clones only, with some absent. The repertoire holds about a million clones, with about 80% as singletons. Sequences were obtained from memory CD4+ T cells sorted from blood. These receptors were collected from a man aged 18 to 29 in good health. Each CDR3 is given with its conserved first and last residue. Fields, in order: clone size, D gene, J gene, V gene, CDR3 length, CDR3 DNA, CDR3 protein. The D gene is left open where the match is weak. Rows may omit the clone size; those that give it use once, few, many or a size class.

few | . | TRBJ2-3 | TRBV6-5 | 14 | TGTGCCAGCAGTAGCAGTTTGGGCACAGATACGCAGTATTTT | CASSSSLGTDTQYF
. | . | TRBJ2-7 | TRBV7-9 | 16 | TGTGCCAGCAGCCCGAGGGGCGGGGTCGTCTCCTACGAGCAGTACTTC | CASSPRGGVVSYEQYF
. | TRBD1 | TRBJ1-5 | TRBV19 | 16 | TGTGCCAGTAGTACCTTGGGACAGGGGAATTACCAGCCCCAGCATTTT | CASSTLGQGNYQPQHF
. | . | TRBJ2-7 | TRBV11-2 | 15 | TGTGCCAGCAGCTTAGTTACAGGGGGGGCCTACGAGCAGTACTTC | CASSLVTGGAYEQYF
. | . | TRBJ1-1 | TRBV28 | 14 | TGTGCCAGCAGGGCGGGGGCTACGAACACTGAAGCTTTCTTT | CASRAGATNTEAFF
. | . | TRBJ1-2 | TRBV29-1 | 15 | TGCAGCGTTGAAGAGGGTGGCAGGGATACTTATGGCTACACCTTC | CSVEEGGRDTYGYTF
. | TRBD1 | TRBJ2-5 | TRBV30 | 11 | TGTGCCTGGAGTGTACAGGGGGCCCAGTACTTC | CAWSVQGAQYF
. | . | TRBJ1-2 | TRBV16 | 13 | TGTGCCAGCAGCCAATCGCAACAGTATGGCTACACCTTC | CASSQSQQYGYTF
. | . | TRBJ2-1 | TRBV7-2 | 13 | TGTGCCAGCAGCATCTATTTCTACGATGAGCAGTTCTTC | CASSIYFYDEQFF
. | . | TRBJ2-7 | TRBV10-2 | 10 | TGCGCCAGCAGTGCCGGTAAGCAGTACTTC | CASSAGKQYF
. | . | TRBJ1-5 | TRBV6-5 | 11 | TGTGCCAGCGGTAGGGGTCAGCCCCAGCATTTT | CASGRGQPQHF
. | . | TRBJ2-1 | TRBV6-5 | 11 | TGTGCCAGCCGGGGATACAATGAGCAGTTCTTC | CASRGYNEQFF
. | TRBD1 | TRBJ2-3 | TRBV5-4 | 12 | TGTGCCAGCAGCCCGACAGGGGCTACGCAGTATTTT | CASSPTGATQYF
. | . | TRBJ2-1 | TRBV11-2 | 15 | TGTGCCAGCACTCCCGGCGGGCTAGGGGCCAATGAGCAGTTCTTC | CASTPGGLGANEQFF
. | . | TRBJ2-1 | TRBV10-3 | 12 | TGTGCCATCAGTTCCAGTGGTAATGAGCAGTTCTTC | CAISSSGNEQFF
. | TRBD1 | TRBJ1-3 | TRBV18 | 17 | TGTGCCAGCTCACCATGGGGGACAGGGCACGCTGGAAACACCATATATTTT | CASSPWGTGHAGNTIYF
. | . | TRBJ2-6 | TRBV7-6 | 17 | TGTGCCAGCAGGGACACGTGGGCAGGCTCTGGGGCCAACGTCCTGACTTTC | CASRDTWAGSGANVLTF
. | . | TRBJ1-5 | TRBV6-5 | 15 | TGTGCCAGCAGTCCCAGGGCGGTTAGCAATCAGCCCCAGCATTTT | CASSPRAVSNQPQHF
many | . | TRBJ1-2 | TRBV30 | 12 | TGTGCCTGGAGTGTTGGCAGGGGTGGCTACACCTTC | CAWSVGRGGYTF
. | TRBD1 | TRBJ2-1 | TRBV19 | 15 | TGTGCCAGTAGTATGTCGGGACAGGCCTACAATGAGCAGTTCTTC | CASSMSGQAYNEQFF
. | . | TRBJ2-3 | TRBV9 | 12 | TGTGCCAGCAGCGTATATGCTGGCACGCAGTATTTT | CASSVYAGTQYF
. | . | TRBJ1-3 | TRBV5-5 | 13 | TGTGCCAGCAGCCCGGAAGGTGGAAACACCATATATTTT | CASSPEGGNTIYF
. | TRBD1 | TRBJ1-3 | TRBV30 | 14 | TGTGCCTGGAAACCGACAGGGGGTGGAAACACCATATATTTT | CAWKPTGGGNTIYF